This TCR beta chain is from a study of blood T cell repertoires in COVID-19 (dated by TCRdb to the early 2020s). As for the study more broadly: The collaborator samples originated in the United States, Italy and Spain and spanned the acute and convalescent phases of COVID-19. Where available, HLA class I and class II types were taken from metadata supplied by the sample provider and were not determined by assay-based typing. Deeply sampled blood TCRbeta repertoires from subjects exposed to, actively infected with, or recovered from COVID-19 were included in the dataset. The repertoires were released in a freely available public database meant as a resource for research on the immune response to SARS-CoV-2. Nearly every sample came with metadata listing a de-identified subject ID, COVID-19 status, age in years and sex. The prospective study material was composed of cDNA or gDNA derived from T cells, B-cell-depleted T cells, or PBMCs. The samples were drawn from two sources: the first 160 participants of the ongoing ImmuneRACE study, and 1,200 or so subjects contributed by 6 global collaborators.

CDR1 and CDR2 are drawn from the germline V gene: SGHDN, FVKESK. A distance of 9 bases separates the germline ends of V and J, which lose 2 bases and 4 bases respectively. There are 13 amino acids in the CDR3, from cysteine to phenylalanine inclusive. Left in the record is the CDR3 DNA by itself, 39 bases read in frame from the first base. Turning to this clone: Its antigen has not been determined. Base-call qualities are not available, and no considerably larger clone is one nucleotide away.

One collaborating source in Seattle enrolled patients while the patients were actively infected and followed the patients over time throughout the course of disease. Each collaborating institution followed its own protocols to collect whole blood in K2EDTA tubes. For TCRbeta analysis, collaborators shipped samples as frozen whole blood, isolated PBMCs, or DNA extracted from either of those sample types. Findings and caveats that apply to the study as a whole: How much clinical and demographic metadata was included differed by source and by participant, and the metadata was provided uncurated.

TCRbeta CDR3 regions were amplified from genomic DNA by means of the immunoSEQ Assay, a bias-controlled multiplex PCR. On the authors' methods: Within the assay, amplification of reference gene primers was used to estimate how many nucleated cells each sample contained. To quantify the absolute abundance of each unique TCRbeta CDR3 rearrangement, sequence reads were collapsed and filtered. For each sample, productive Simpson clonality was calculated as the square root of Simpson's diversity index across productive rearrangements. TCRdb retrieved this table from immuneACCESS and kept in-frame rearrangements only. Not all clones are present; in checked studies, unresolved V genes account for under half, and no reason is known for the remainder. V and J calls and clone size are given by that table; D and trimming were obtained from the DNA. The sample yields about 49,000 clones; 93% were counted once. The ten biggest clones cover less than 1.2% of the sample.

This receptor was identified in a man in his 60s with COVID-19, enrolled during active disease. The sample taken for sequencing was peripheral blood. The chain is made from TRBV14 and TRBJ2-7, with the D gene call left open. The bases are TGTGCCAGCAGCCAAACCGCAGTTTACGAGCAGTACTTC. This translates into CASSQTAVYEQYF.